This TCR beta chain came from a study of blood T cells in healthy people across ages. Trimming stripped 2 bases from V and 5 bases from J, with 9 bases between. CDR3 length: 13 residues. Then a second PCR, running roughly 7 to 11 cycles, was carried out with a sample-barcoded 5' primer and a J-beta primer mix. The yield of each sample was at least 2.5 million CDR3-containing paired-end reads. TCRdb used MiXCR to reprocess the 5' RACE reads, holding one entry per CDR3 protein. Altogether 1.5 million or so distinct CDR3 sequences are present, roughly 43% being singletons, with the ten largest covering just over 4%. This clonotype was counted at least ten times. Isolation of PBMCs gave at least 6.5 million cells per sample.

The sample was blood. This TCR came from a woman aged 18 to 35 in good health. The rearrangement uses TRBV12-3 or TRBV12-4 and TRBJ2-5, with D uncertain. The CDR3 DNA sequence: TGTGCCAGCAGTTTACTTCTCGAGGAGACCCAGTACTTC. This encodes CASSLLLEETQYF.